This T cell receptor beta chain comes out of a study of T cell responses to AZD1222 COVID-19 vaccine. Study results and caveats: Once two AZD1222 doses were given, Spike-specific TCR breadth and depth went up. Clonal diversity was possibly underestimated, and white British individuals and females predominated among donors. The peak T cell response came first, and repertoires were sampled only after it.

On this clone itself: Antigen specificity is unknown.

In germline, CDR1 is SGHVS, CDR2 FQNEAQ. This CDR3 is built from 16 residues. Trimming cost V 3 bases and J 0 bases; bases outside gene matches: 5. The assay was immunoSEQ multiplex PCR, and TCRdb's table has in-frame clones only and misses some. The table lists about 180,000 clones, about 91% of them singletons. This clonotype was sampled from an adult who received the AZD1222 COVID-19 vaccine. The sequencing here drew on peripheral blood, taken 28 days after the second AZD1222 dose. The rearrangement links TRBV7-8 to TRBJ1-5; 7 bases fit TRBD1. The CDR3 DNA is TGTGCCAGCAGCTTGACGACAGGGAGTAGCAATCAGCCCCAGCATTTT. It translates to CASSLTTGSSNQPQHF.